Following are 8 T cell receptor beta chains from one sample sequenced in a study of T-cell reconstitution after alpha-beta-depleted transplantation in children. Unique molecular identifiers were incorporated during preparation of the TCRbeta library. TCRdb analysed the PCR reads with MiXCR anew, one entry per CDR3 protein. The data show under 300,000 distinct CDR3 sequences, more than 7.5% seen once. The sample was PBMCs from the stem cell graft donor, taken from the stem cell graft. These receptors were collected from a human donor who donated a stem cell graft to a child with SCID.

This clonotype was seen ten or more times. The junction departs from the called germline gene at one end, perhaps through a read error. The CDR3 nucleotides are TGTGCCAGCAGAGAAGCGGGGGCCAACAATGAGCAGTTCTTC. Translated, it gives CASREAGANNEQFF. The V call is TRBV6-1, the J call TRBJ2-1; 8 positions agree with TRBD2. This CDR3 contains 14 residues. CDR1 and CDR2 (germline): MNHNS, SASEGT.

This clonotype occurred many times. The CDR3 nucleotides are TGCGCCAGCAGCCAAGTAAGCGGGGGTGGAGACTCTGGGGCCAACGTCCTGACTTTC. Translating gives CASSQVSGGGDSGANVLTF. The chain joins TRBV4-3 to TRBJ2-6, with 8 bases aligning to TRBD2. The CDR3 runs to 19 residues. The trim removed 1 base at V and 0 bases at J, leaving 8 bases unmatched. Germline values: CDR1 LGHNA, CDR2 YSLEER.

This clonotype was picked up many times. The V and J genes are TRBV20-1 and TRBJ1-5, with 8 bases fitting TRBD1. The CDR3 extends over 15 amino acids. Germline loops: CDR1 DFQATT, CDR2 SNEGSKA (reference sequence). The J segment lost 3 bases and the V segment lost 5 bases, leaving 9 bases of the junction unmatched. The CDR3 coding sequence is TGCAGTGCTGCTCAGGGGGCTCTTTACAATCAGCCCCAGCATTTT. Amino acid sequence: CSAAQGALYNQPQHF.

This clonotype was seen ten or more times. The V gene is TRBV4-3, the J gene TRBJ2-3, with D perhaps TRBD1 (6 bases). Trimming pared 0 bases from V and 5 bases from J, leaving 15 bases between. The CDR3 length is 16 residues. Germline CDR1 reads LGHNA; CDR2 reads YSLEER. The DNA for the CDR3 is TGCGCCAGCAGCCAAGATGGGGGCGGCCCCCTAGATACGCAGTATTTT. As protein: CASSQDGGGPLDTQYF.

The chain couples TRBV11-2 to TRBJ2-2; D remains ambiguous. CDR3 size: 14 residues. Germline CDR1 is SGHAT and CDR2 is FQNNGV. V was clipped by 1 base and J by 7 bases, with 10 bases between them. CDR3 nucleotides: TGTGCCAGCAGCTTAGGTCACGCCAGCGGGGAGCTGTTTTTT. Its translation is CASSLGHASGELFF. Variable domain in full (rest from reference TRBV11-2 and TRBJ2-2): EAGVAQSPRYKIIEKRQSVAFWCNPISGHATLYWYQQILGQGPKLLIQFQNNGVVDDSQLPKDRFSAERLKGVDSTLKIQPAKLEDSAVYLCASSLGHASGELFFGEGSRLTVL.

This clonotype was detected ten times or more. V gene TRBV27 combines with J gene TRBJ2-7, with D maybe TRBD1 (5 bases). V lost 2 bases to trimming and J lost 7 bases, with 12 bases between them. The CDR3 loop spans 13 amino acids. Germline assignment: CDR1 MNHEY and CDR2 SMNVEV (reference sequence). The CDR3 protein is CASSLAGPVEQYF. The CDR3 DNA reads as TGTGCCAGCAGTTTAGCAGGGCCCGTAGAGCAGTACTTC.

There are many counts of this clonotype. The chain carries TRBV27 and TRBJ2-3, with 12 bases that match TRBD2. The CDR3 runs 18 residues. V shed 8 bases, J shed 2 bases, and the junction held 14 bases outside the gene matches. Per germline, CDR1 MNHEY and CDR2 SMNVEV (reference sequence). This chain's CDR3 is CASRTVRTSGVNTDTQYF. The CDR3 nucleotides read TGTGCCAGCCGGACCGTAAGGACTAGCGGGGTGAACACAGATACGCAGTATTTT.

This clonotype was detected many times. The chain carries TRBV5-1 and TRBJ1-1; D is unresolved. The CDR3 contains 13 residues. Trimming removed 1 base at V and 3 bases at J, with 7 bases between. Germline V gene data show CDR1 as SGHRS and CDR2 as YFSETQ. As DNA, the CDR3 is TGCGCCAGCAGCTTGATACCCCACACTGAAGCTTTCTTT. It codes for CASSLIPHTEAFF. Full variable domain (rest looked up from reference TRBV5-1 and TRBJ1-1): KAGVTQTPRYLIKTRGQQVTLSCSPISGHRSVSWYQQTPGQGLQFLFEYFSETQRNKGNFPGRFSGRQFSNSRSEMNVSTLELGDSALYLCASSLIPHTEAFFGQGTRLTVV.